This T cell receptor beta chain emerged from a study of blood T cell repertoires in COVID-19. The CDR3 totals 14 residues. V was pared by 5 bases and J by 5 bases, with 13 bases between. The germline V gene encodes CDR1 LNHDA and CDR2 SQIVND (reference sequence). How the authors handled the data: For nucleated cells, counts were estimated from reference gene primer amplification. The protocol was immunoSEQ multiplex PCR, while the TCRdb copy is restricted to in-frame clones and leaves out a portion. From that table come the V and J calls and clone size; the DNA was used to work out D and trimming. The table shows about 310,000 clones, with 90% occurring only once.

Material for sequencing was PBMCs or T cells enriched from blood (not recorded which). This sequence originates from a woman aged 18 to 35 with acute COVID-19. The chain carries TRBV19 and TRBJ2-1, with D possibly TRBD1 on 6 matching bases. CDR3 region: CASSPWDINNEQFF. The CDR3 bases are TGTGCCAGTAGTCCCTGGGACATAAACAATGAGCAGTTCTTC.